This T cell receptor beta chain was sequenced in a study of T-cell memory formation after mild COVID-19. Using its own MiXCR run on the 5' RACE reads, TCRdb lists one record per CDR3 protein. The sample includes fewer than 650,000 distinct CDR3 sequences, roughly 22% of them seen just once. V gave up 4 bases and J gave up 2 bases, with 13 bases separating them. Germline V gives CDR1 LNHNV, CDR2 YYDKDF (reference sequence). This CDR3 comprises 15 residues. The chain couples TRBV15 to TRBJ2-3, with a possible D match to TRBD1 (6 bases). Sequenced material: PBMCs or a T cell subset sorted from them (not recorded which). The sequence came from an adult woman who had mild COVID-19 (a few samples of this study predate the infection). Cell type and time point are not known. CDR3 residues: CATSTRQDNTDTQYF. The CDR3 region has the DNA TGTGCCACCAGCACCAGACAGGACAACACAGATACGCAGTATTTT.